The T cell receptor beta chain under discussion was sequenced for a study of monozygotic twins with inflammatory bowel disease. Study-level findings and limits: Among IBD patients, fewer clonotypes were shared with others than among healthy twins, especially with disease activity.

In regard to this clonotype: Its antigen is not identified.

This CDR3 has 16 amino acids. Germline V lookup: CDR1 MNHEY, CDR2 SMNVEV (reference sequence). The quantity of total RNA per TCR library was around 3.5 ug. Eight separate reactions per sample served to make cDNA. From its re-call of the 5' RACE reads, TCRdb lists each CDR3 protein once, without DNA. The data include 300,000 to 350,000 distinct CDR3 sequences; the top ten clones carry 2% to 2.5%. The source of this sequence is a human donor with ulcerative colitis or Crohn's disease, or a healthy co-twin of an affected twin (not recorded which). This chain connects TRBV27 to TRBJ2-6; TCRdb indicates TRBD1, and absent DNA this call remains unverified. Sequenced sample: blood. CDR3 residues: CASSLTGLSGANVLTF.